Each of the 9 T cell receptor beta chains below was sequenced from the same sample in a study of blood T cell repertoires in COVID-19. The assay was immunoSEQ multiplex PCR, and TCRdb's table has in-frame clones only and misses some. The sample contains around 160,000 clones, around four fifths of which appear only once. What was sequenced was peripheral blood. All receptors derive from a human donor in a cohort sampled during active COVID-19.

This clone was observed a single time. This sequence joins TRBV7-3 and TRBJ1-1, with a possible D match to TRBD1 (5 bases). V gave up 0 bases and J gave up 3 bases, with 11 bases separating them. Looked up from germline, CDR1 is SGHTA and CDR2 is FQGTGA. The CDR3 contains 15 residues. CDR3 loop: CASSLTGDGYTEAFF. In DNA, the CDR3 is TGTGCCAGCAGCTTAACAGGGGATGGGTACACTGAAGCTTTCTTT.

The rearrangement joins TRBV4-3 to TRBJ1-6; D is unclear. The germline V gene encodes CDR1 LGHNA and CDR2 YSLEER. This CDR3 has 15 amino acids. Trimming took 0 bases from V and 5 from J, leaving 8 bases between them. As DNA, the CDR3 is TGCGCCAGCAGCCAAGAAAGCCTCGATAATTCACCCCTCCACTTT. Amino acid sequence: CASSQESLDNSPLHF.

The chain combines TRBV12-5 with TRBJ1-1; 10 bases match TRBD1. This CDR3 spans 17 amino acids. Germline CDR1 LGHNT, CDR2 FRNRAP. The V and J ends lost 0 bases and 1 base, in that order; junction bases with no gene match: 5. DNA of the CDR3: TGTGCTAGTGGTTTGGTACGAGACAGGGGGCGGAACACTGAAGCTTTCTTT. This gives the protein CASGLVRDRGRNTEAFF.

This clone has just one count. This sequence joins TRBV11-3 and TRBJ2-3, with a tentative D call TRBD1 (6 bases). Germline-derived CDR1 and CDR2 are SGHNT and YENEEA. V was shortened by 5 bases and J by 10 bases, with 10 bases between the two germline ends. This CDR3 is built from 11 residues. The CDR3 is CASSNSGAQYF. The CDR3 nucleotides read TGTGCCAGCAGCAACTCAGGGGCGCAGTATTTT.

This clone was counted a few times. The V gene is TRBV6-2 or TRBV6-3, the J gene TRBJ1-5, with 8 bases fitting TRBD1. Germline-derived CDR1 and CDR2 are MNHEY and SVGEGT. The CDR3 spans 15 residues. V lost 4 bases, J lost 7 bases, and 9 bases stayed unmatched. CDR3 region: CASSFPRGLGQPQHF. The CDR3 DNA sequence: TGTGCCAGCAGTTTCCCCAGGGGGCTGGGACAGCCCCAGCATTTT.

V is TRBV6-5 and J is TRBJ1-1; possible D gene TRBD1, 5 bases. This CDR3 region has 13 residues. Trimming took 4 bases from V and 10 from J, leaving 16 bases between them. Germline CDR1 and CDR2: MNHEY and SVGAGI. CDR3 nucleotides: TGTGCCAGCAGTTCCGGGACGCCGGGGGGAGCTTTCTTT. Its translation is CASSSGTPGGAFF.

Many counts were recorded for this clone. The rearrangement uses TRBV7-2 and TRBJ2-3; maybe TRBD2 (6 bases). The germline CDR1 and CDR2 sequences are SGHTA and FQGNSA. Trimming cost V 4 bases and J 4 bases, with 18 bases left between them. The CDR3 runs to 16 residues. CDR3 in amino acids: CASSSPQSPSADTQYF. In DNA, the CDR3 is TGTGCCAGCAGCTCCCCTCAATCACCTAGCGCAGATACGCAGTATTTT.

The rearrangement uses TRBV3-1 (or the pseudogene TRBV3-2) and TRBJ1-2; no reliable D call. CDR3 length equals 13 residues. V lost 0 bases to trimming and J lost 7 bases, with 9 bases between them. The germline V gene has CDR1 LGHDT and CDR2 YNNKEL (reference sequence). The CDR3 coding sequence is TGTGCCAGCAGCCAAGATCAGGTCTCTGGCTACACCTTC. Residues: CASSQDQVSGYTF.

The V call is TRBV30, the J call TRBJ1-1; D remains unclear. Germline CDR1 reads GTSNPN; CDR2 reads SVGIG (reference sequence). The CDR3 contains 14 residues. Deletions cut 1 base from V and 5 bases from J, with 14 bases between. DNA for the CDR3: TGTGCCTGGAGTGAACGTAGAGGGTCGACTGAAGCTTTCTTT. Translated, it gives CAWSERRGSTEAFF.